Given below is one T cell receptor (beta chain) in context. The target antigen is unknown. Sorted-subset replicate PCR reactions were performed with approximately 200 ng DNA, corresponding to about 32,000 T cell genomes. Clones were sequenced by immunoSEQ multiplex PCR, and TCRdb holds only the in-frame ones, with some missing. The sample consists of about 2.4 million clones, over 85% of them appearing once. In germline, CDR1 is SGHAT, CDR2 FQDESV (reference sequence). V lost 3 bases to trimming and J lost 0 bases, with 8 bases between them. CDR3 size: 14 residues. This sample was included in a study of shared clonotypes between healthy human individuals. At the level of the study: Per-donor plates numbered three CD4 naive, three CD4 memory, two CD8 naive and one CD8 memory.

Whole-study results and caveats: Incomplete sequencing of sorted subsets was indicated by rarefaction despite large depth. Non-shared clonotypes had lower generation probabilities than clonotypes shared by all four sorted-subset donors.

The receptor comes from a man between 18 and 29 years old in good health. Some clones in this sample may be carry-over from other donors' samples. The rearrangement joins TRBV11-1 to TRBJ1-1; D gene unclear. Input material: naive CD4+ T cells from PBMCs. Subset indicated: CD45RA+ positively selected. CDR3 bases: TGTGCCAGCAGCTTCCCCGAACTGAACACTGAAGCTTTCTTT. Translation gives CASSFPELNTEAFF.